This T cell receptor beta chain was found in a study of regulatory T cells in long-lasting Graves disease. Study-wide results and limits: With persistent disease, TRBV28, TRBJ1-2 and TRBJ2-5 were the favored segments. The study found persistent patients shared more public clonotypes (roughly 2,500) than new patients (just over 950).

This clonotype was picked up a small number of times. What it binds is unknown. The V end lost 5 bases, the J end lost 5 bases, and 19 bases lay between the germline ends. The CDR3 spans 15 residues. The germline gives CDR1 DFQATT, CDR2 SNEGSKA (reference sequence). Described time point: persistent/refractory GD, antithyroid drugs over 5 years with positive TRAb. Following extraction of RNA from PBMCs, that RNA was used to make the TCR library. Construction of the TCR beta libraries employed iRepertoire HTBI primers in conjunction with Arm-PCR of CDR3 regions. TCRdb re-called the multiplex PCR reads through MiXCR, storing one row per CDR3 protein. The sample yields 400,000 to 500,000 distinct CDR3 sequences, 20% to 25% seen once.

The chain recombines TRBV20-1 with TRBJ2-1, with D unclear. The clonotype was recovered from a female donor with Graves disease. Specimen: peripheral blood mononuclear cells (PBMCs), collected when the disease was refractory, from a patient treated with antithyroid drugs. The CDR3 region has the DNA TGCAGTGCTCTATCCCGTTACCGACCGGACAATGAGCAGTTCTTC. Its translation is CSALSRYRPDNEQFF.